In this sample, the clone carrying this T cell receptor beta chain turned up once. No antigen is known for it. An end of the junction does not agree with germline; a read error may underlie this. Absence of ophthalmopathy progression within 18 months defined stable Graves' hyperthyroidism. Uncontrolled infection, other autoimmune disease, pregnancy or lactation excluded patients. Germline V gene lookup returns CDR1 SEHNR and CDR2 FQNEAQ (reference sequence). CDR3 size: 14 residues. This record comes from a study of T cells in Graves' hyperthyroidism and ophthalmopathy. Amplification yielded TCR beta CDR3 regions, with RNA transcripts as the source. The HTBI primer set drove a first-round RT-PCR of the TCR CDR3. TCRdb analysed the multiplex PCR reads with MiXCR anew, one entry per CDR3 protein. The sample has approximately 100,000 distinct CDR3 sequences, approximately 42% seen once. General study findings and limits: Blood also carried most thyroid clonotypes expanded above 0.001.

This clonotype originated in a woman younger than 45 with Graves' hyperthyroidism. The chain carries TRBV7-9 and TRBJ2-7, with 7 bases fitting TRBD2. Sequenced input: peripheral blood or thyroid tissue (not recorded which). The CDR3 coding sequence is TGTGCCAACAGCTTTACCGGGACTACCTACGAGCAGTACTTC. The encoded protein is CANSFTGTTYEQYF.